These 28 T cell receptor beta chains were all obtained from the same sample, sequenced in a study of pediatric ulcerative colitis. Sequenced by immunoSEQ multiplex PCR; TCRdb stores in-frame clones only, minus some. Of 37,000 or so clones in the sample, over 65% were seen once. What was sequenced was blood. The source is a girl aged 10 to 17 with moderate ulcerative colitis.

This clone was counted a few times. The CDR3 DNA follows: TGTGCCAGCAGCCACCCGGGGTACAATGAGCAGTTCTTC. This translates into CASSHPGYNEQFF. The rearrangement links TRBV28 to TRBJ2-1, with a possible D match to TRBD2 (5 bases). The CDR3 has 13 residues. V was cut by 6 bases and J by 4 bases, with 10 bases left in between. The V gene's germline CDR1 is MDHEN and CDR2 SYDVKM.

In its sample, this clone was seen once. The chain uses TRBV4-1 and TRBJ2-7, with TRBD1 identical over 9 bases. CDR3 length equals 16 residues. CDR1 MGHRA and CDR2 YSYEKL come from the germline V gene. The ends lost 0 bases at V and 2 bases at J; junction bases unmatched: 5. Here the CDR3 reads CASSQDLGQGTYEQYF. In DNA form, the CDR3 reads TGCGCCAGCAGCCAAGATTTAGGACAGGGGACCTACGAGCAGTACTTC.

The chain joins TRBV19 to TRBJ2-3; perhaps D is TRBD1 or TRBD2 (5 bases each). V lost 3 bases, J lost 2 bases, and 9 bases lay in between. This CDR3 is 14 amino acids long. Germline-derived CDR1 and CDR2 are LNHDA and SQIVND (reference sequence). The CDR3: CASSIWDLTDTQYF. CDR3 bases: TGTGCCAGTAGTATCTGGGACCTCACAGATACGCAGTATTTT. Variable domain in full (rest from reference TRBV19 and TRBJ2-3): DGGITQSPKYLFRKEGQNVTLSCEQNLNHDAMYWYRQDPGQGLRLIYYSQIVNDFQKGDIAEGYSVSREKKESFPLTVTSAQKNPTAFYLCASSIWDLTDTQYFGPGTRLTVL.

The chain is built from TRBV7-9 and TRBJ2-7; possible D gene TRBD2, 6 bases. CDR3 length equals 15 residues. In germline, CDR1 is SEHNR, CDR2 FQNEAQ (reference sequence). Deletions cut 3 bases from V and 2 bases from J, with 14 bases between. The CDR3 protein is CASSFKPGVAYEQYF. The CDR3 region has the DNA TGTGCCAGCAGCTTCAAACCGGGAGTTGCCTACGAGCAGTACTTC.

The chain employs TRBV7-9 and TRBJ1-1; D perhaps matches TRBD1 (5 bases). The V end lost 7 bases, the J end lost 5 bases, and 20 bases lay between the germline ends. The CDR3 is made up of 15 amino acids. Germline loops: CDR1 SEHNR, CDR2 FQNEAQ (reference sequence). As DNA, the CDR3 is TGTGCCAGCATTAGGGACGCCCAGAGAGGTACTGAAGCTTTCTTT. The encoded protein is CASIRDAQRGTEAFF. Filled out from reference TRBV7-9 and TRBJ1-1, the complete variable domain reads DTGVSQNPRHKITKRGQNVTFRCDPISEHNRLYWYRQTLGQGPEFLTYFQNEAQLEKSRLLSDRFSAERPKGSFSTLEIQRTEQGDSAMYLCASIRDAQRGTEAFFGQGTRLTVV.

This clone was seen only a few times. The chain links TRBV11-2 to TRBJ2-1; perhaps TRBD2 as D (6 bases). V was cut by 7 bases and J by 1 base, with 8 bases left in between. The germline V gene has CDR1 SGHAT and CDR2 FQNNGV. This CDR3 spans 13 amino acids. The CDR3 spells CASTGTSYNEQFF. Written as DNA, the CDR3 is TGTGCCAGCACCGGGACTTCCTACAATGAGCAGTTCTTC.

The genes are TRBV28 and TRBJ1-2, with TRBD1 identical over 7 bases. CDR1 is MDHEN, CDR2 SYDVKM, per germline. The CDR3 totals 15 residues. V lost 3 bases, J lost 3 bases, and 7 bases stayed unmatched. In nucleotides, the CDR3 is TGTGCCAGCAGTTTTCGGGAGGGGGCTCACTATGGCTACACCTTC. As protein: CASSFREGAHYGYTF.

In nucleotides, the CDR3 is TGTGCCTGGATGTCACGGCGGGAGGGAAACACTGAAGCTTTCTTT. Its translation is CAWMSRREGNTEAFF. The J gene is TRBJ1-1, the V gene TRBV30, with D uncertain. The germline V gene encodes CDR1 GTSNPN and CDR2 SVGIG (reference sequence). V was cut by 4 bases and J by 2 bases, with 17 bases left in between. This CDR3 has 15 amino acids.

The CDR3 spells CASSHYGRGQANEKLFF. Written as DNA, the CDR3 is TGTGCCAGCAGCCATTACGGGAGGGGACAGGCGAATGAAAAACTGTTTTTT. The rearrangement uses TRBV4-2 and TRBJ1-4, with 8 bases matching TRBD1. V was clipped by 3 bases and J by 5 bases; unmatched bases: 11. The CDR3 runs to 17 residues. CDR1 and CDR2 (germline): LGHNA, YNFKEQ.

This chain links TRBV11-2 with TRBJ1-5, with D perhaps matching TRBD1 (5 bases). The CDR3 consists of 16 residues. Germline CDR1 reads SGHAT; CDR2 reads FQNNGV. Trimming took off 3 bases at V and 7 bases at J, with 19 bases between the two ends. CDR3 sequence (DNA): TGTGCCAGCAGCTTTCAACCGGGACTCGGACCCCAGCCCCAGCATTTT. Its translation: CASSFQPGLGPQPQHF.

This clone was observed a few times. An end of the junction does not agree with germline; a read error may underlie this. This sequence joins TRBV7-9 and TRBJ1-3; perhaps TRBD1 as D (5 bases). The CDR3 sequence is 12 residues long. From germline, CDR1 is SEHNR and CDR2 FQNEAQ (reference sequence). CDR3 coding DNA: TGTGCCAGCAGCTCAGCTTCGGGGCCGAAAGATTTT. It translates to CASSSASGPKDF.

V and J are TRBV5-6 and TRBJ2-2; 7 nucleotides agree with TRBD1. This CDR3 comprises 16 residues. J gave up 1 base and V 2 bases, and 5 bases lay outside the gene matches. Germline values: CDR1 SGHDT, CDR2 YYEEEE. The CDR3 sequence is CASSFGGQVNTGELFF. Written as DNA, the CDR3 is TGTGCCAGCAGCTTTGGTGGACAGGTGAACACCGGGGAGCTGTTTTTT.

The V gene is TRBV30, the J gene TRBJ1-2; D remains unclear. Trimming took 1 base from V and 5 from J, leaving 11 bases between them. This CDR3 has 13 amino acids. The germline CDR1 and CDR2 sequences are GTSNPN and SVGIG (reference sequence). CDR3 sequence reads: CAWSETRFYGYTF. CDR3 sequence (DNA): TGTGCCTGGAGTGAAACACGTTTTTATGGCTACACCTTC.

J is TRBJ1-4 and V is TRBV4-1; no reliable D call. Germline V gives CDR1 MGHRA, CDR2 YSYEKL. Trimming stripped 0 bases from V and 6 bases from J, with 14 bases between. This CDR3 has 16 amino acids. The CDR3 sequence is CASSQDGSGMDEKLFF. CDR3 in DNA: TGCGCCAGCAGCCAAGACGGGTCGGGGATGGATGAAAAACTGTTTTTT.

The chain links TRBV5-1 to TRBJ2-1; D uncertain. CDR1 and CDR2 from the germline V gene are SGHRS and YFSETQ. This CDR3 is built from 18 residues. With 0 bases removed from V and 0 bases from J, the gap between germline ends came to 16 bases. The CDR3, as DNA: TGCGCCAGCAGCTTGGCCTCTTGGACGGAGAGCTCCTACAATGAGCAGTTCTTC. As protein: CASSLASWTESSYNEQFF.

The chain has TRBV5-1 and TRBJ2-7; 7 positions agree with TRBD2. Looked up from germline, CDR1 is SGHRS and CDR2 is YFSETQ. J lost 5 bases, V lost 6 bases, and 14 bases had no gene match. The CDR3 sequence is 15 residues long. The CDR3 protein is CASTRVTGGGHEQYF. CDR3 DNA sequence: TGCGCCAGCACTCGGGTTACGGGAGGAGGCCACGAGCAGTACTTC.

The V gene is TRBV29-1, the J gene TRBJ1-2, with TRBD1 matching over 9 bases. Germline lookup yields CDR1 SQVTM and CDR2 ANQGSEA. V gave up 4 bases and J gave up 6 bases; unmatched junction bases: 6. The CDR3 consists of 13 residues. The CDR3 sequence: CSVAQGTGHGYTF. The DNA of the CDR3 is TGCAGCGTTGCCCAAGGGACAGGGCATGGCTACACCTTC.

This sequence joins TRBV5-1 and TRBJ2-1; D possibly matches TRBD1 or TRBD2 (5 bases each). This CDR3 is built from 13 residues. The ends were cut back, 4 bases at V and 6 bases at J, with 11 bases in the middle. From germline, CDR1 is SGHRS and CDR2 YFSETQ. CDR3 residues: CASSRGTVNEQFF. The CDR3 coding sequence is TGCGCCAGCAGCAGAGGGACCGTCAATGAGCAGTTCTTC.

CDR3 coding DNA: TGTGCCAGCAGTTCATACAGGGCTCTCTACGAGCAGTACTTC. Amino acid sequence: CASSSYRALYEQYF. The V gene is TRBV6-5, the J gene TRBJ2-7; possibly TRBD1 for D (6 bases). Germline V CDR1 and CDR2: MNHEY, SVGAGI. Deletions cut 4 bases from V and 3 bases from J, with 13 bases between. CDR3 length: 14 residues.

V and J are TRBV11-2 and TRBJ1-1; perhaps TRBD1 as D (5 bases). Trimming took 3 bases from V and 4 from J, leaving 12 bases between them. Germline loops: CDR1 SGHAT, CDR2 FQNNGV. The CDR3 runs to 14 residues. In DNA form, the CDR3 reads TGTGCCAGCAGCTTTGGGGCGGGGGGCACTGAAGCTTTCTTT. It is translated as CASSFGAGGTEAFF.

This rearrangement joins TRBV6-5 to TRBJ1-1; TRBD1 matches at 7 bases. The CDR3 totals 13 residues. V lost 8 bases and J lost 4; bases outside the gene matches: 7. Germline V gene sequence: CDR1 MNHEY, CDR2 SVGAGI. The CDR3 sequence: CASCTGVCTEAFF. In DNA, the CDR3 is TGTGCCAGCTGCACAGGGGTTTGCACTGAAGCTTTCTTT.

Only a few counts were recorded for this clone. CDR3 bases: TGTGCCAGCTGCCTAATTAGGGGACAGGGGCTAACCGGGGAGCTGTTTTTT. It is translated as CASCLIRGQGLTGELFF. The chain carries TRBV19 and TRBJ2-2; 10 bases are shared with TRBD1. V gave up 9 bases and J gave up 5 bases; unmatched junction bases: 15. Germline V lookup: CDR1 LNHDA, CDR2 SQIVND (reference sequence). The CDR3 runs to 17 residues.

This chain connects TRBV7-8 to TRBJ1-1; D unresolved. CDR1 SGHVS and CDR2 FQNEAQ come from the germline V gene. There are 14 residues in the CDR3. V was shortened by 5 bases and J by 4 bases, with 14 bases between the two germline ends. CDR3 sequence: CASSPREVPTEAFF. Here the CDR3 DNA reads TGTGCCAGCAGCCCCCGTGAGGTCCCCACTGAAGCTTTCTTT.

The chain recombines TRBV28 with TRBJ2-1, with 9 bases lining up with TRBD2. The CDR3 runs to 16 residues. Looked up from germline, CDR1 is MDHEN and CDR2 is SYDVKM. The trim removed 1 base at V and 4 bases at J, leaving 5 bases unmatched. The CDR3 region is CASSLFPSGEYNEQFF. Written as DNA, the CDR3 is TGTGCCAGCAGTTTATTCCCTAGCGGGGAATACAATGAGCAGTTCTTC.

This chain links TRBV6-1 with TRBJ1-2, with D possibly TRBD1 on 5 matching bases. Germline loops: CDR1 MNHNS, CDR2 SASEGT. The CDR3 length is 16 residues. Trimming removed 2 bases at V and 0 bases at J, with 13 bases between. The CDR3 DNA reads as TGTGCCAGCAGTGAACTAAGGGACGTTACTAACTATGGCTACACCTTC. Protein sequence: CASSELRDVTNYGYTF.

This chain's CDR3 is CASSYISRSPVGAFF. In DNA, the CDR3 is TGTGCCAGCAGTTATATTAGTCGTTCTCCAGTGGGTGCTTTCTTT. This chain connects TRBV6-5 to TRBJ1-1; no clear D. The V gene lost 3 bases and the J gene lost 11 bases, with 22 bases spanning the gap. There are 15 residues in the CDR3. Germline V gives CDR1 MNHEY, CDR2 SVGAGI.

The chain recombines TRBV5-6 with TRBJ2-2, with D perhaps TRBD1 or TRBD2 (5 bases each). This CDR3 is built from 15 residues. The germline gives CDR1 SGHDT, CDR2 YYEEEE. V lost 4 bases and J lost 5, with 15 bases in between. As DNA, the CDR3 is TGTGCCAGCAGCCTGGGGGTTTTAGGTACCGGGGAGCTGTTTTTT. It codes for CASSLGVLGTGELFF.

The rearrangement links TRBV10-3 to TRBJ1-1; D is ambiguous. Trimming shortened V by 7 bases and J by 1 base, and 10 bases separated the two germline ends. CDR1 and CDR2 from the germline V gene are ENHRY and SYGVKD. The length of the CDR3 is 13 residues. This CDR3 is CAIMRLKNTEAFF. The CDR3, as DNA: TGTGCCATCATGAGACTAAAGAACACTGAAGCTTTCTTT.